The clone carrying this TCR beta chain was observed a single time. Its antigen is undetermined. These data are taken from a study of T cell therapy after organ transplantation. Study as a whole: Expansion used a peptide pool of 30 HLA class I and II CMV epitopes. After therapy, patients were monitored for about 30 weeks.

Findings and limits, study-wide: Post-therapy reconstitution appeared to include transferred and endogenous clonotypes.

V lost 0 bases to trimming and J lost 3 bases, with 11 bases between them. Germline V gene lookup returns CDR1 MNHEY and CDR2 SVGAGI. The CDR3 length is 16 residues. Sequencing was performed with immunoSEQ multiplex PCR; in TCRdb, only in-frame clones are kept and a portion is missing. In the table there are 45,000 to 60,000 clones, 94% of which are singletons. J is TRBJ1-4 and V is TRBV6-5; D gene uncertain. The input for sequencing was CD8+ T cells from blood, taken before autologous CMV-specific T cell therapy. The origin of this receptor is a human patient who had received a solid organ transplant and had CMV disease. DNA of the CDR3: TGTGCCAGCAGTTACTCGAGACGGTCGGCTAATGAAAAACTGTTTTTT. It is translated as CASSYSRRSANEKLFF.